This is a list of T cell receptor beta chains from one sample in a study of cytomegalovirus exposure and HLA in healthy donors. TCRdb keeps only in-frame clones here, not all; method: immunoSEQ multiplex PCR. Here the sample spans about 170,000 clones, roughly 71% being singletons. The specimen was PBMCs. The receptors were sampled from a woman aged 45-65 years in good health and CMV-seropositive. Each CDR3 is given with its conserved first and last residue. The D gene is left open where the match is weak. Size values are once, few and many counts, or a class for expanded clones, and some rows have none.

once	.	TRBV11-2	TRBJ1-4	CASSLGGTGSEKLFF	TGTGCCAGCAGCTTAGGTGGGACCGGGAGTGAAAAACTGTTTTTT
.	.	TRBV6-1	TRBJ1-4	CATSGVANEKLFF	TGTGCCACCTCAGGGGTGGCTAATGAAAAACTGTTTTTT
.	TRBD1	TRBV6-5	TRBJ2-7	CASKRDSRAYEQYF	TGTGCCAGCAAAAGGGACAGTAGGGCCTACGAGCAGTACTTC
.	.	TRBV5-4	TRBJ1-2	CASSTQGTYGYTF	TGTGCCAGCAGCACTCAGGGTACCTATGGCTACACCTTC
.	.	TRBV4-1	TRBJ2-1	CASSQDRAAGARGKQFF	TGCGCCAGCAGCCAAGATAGAGCTGCGGGGGCCCGAGGAAAGCAGTTCTTC
.	.	TRBV15	TRBJ1-6	CATSRSRDSPLHF	TGTGCCACCAGCAGATCCAGGGATTCACCCCTCCACTTT
.	.	TRBV4-1	TRBJ2-2	CASSPLASWELFF	TGCGCCAGCAGCCCCCTGGCCTCGTGGGAGCTGTTTTTT
.	.	TRBV7-9	TRBJ2-7	CASSRTPYEQYF	TGTGCCAGCAGCAGGACACCTTACGAGCAGTACTTC
.	TRBD1	TRBV19	TRBJ1-5	CASSITNRGGQPQHF	TGTGCCAGTAGTATTACGAACAGGGGTGGTCAGCCCCAGCATTTT
few	.	TRBV6-5	TRBJ1-1	CASSRQSWNTEAFF	TGTGCCAGCAGCAGACAGAGTTGGAACACTGAAGCTTTCTTT
.	.	TRBV5-1	TRBJ1-3	CASSATGSGNTIYF	TGCGCCAGCAGCGCTACAGGGTCTGGAAACACCATATATTTT
.	.	TRBV6-1	TRBJ1-2	CASSESWQGSYGYTF	TGTGCCAGCAGTGAATCGTGGCAGGGGAGCTATGGCTACACCTTC
.	TRBD2	TRBV5-1	TRBJ2-5	CASSLAPAGGSETQYF	TGCGCCAGCAGCTTGGCCCCAGCGGGGGGGTCTGAGACCCAGTACTTC
few	TRBD1	TRBV5-6	TRBJ2-7	CASSLGQGRDEQYF	TGTGCCAGCAGCTTGGGACAGGGCCGGGACGAGCAGTACTTC
.	.	TRBV11-2	TRBJ2-5	CASSLELGGSETQYF	TGTGCCAGCAGCTTGGAGTTGGGGGGTTCGGAGACCCAGTACTTC
.	.	TRBV4-2	TRBJ2-3	CASSQDSFTDTQYF	TGTGCCAGCAGCCAGGACAGCTTCACAGATACGCAGTATTTT
.	.	TRBV18	TRBJ1-2	CASSPRTVDGYTF	TGTGCCAGCTCACCACGAACAGTCGATGGCTACACCTTC
.	.	TRBV15	TRBJ1-2	CATGPGGQTSGYTF	TGTGCCACAGGCCCGGGAGGGCAGACGAGTGGCTACACCTTC
once	.	TRBV15	TRBJ1-4	CATSRDTGSGNEKLFF	TGTGCCACCAGCAGGGATACTGGGAGTGGTAATGAAAAACTGTTTTTT
.	.	TRBV5-4	TRBJ1-1	CASSLEGGGEAFF	TGTGCCAGCAGCTTGGAGGGAGGGGGTGAAGCTTTCTTT
.	TRBD2	TRBV9	TRBJ2-2	CASSLTSGGNTGELFF	TGTGCCAGCAGCTTAACTAGCGGGGGGAACACCGGGGAGCTGTTTTTT